These 29 T cell receptor beta chains were sequenced from one sample in a study of cytotoxic CD8 clonotypes in ibrutinib-treated CLL. The method was immunoSEQ multiplex PCR; TCRdb's version includes in-frame clones alone and lacks a portion of them. The data contain about 270,000 clones, around 77% of them singletons. Here the sequenced sample was PBMCs, taken at disease progression, from a patient treated with ibrutinib. The receptors were sampled from a human donor with chronic lymphocytic leukemia.

The chain uses TRBV6-1 and TRBJ1-3; no reliable D call. The V end was cut by 5 bases, the J end by 0 bases, with 11 bases between. CDR1 and CDR2 from the germline V gene are MNHNS and SASEGT. This CDR3 is 15 amino acids long. CDR3 DNA sequence: TGTGCCAGCAGTAGGACCTGGGGCTCTGGAAACACCATATATTTT. As protein: CASSRTWGSGNTIYF.

This clone was counted a few times. The rearrangement uses TRBV18 and TRBJ2-2; perhaps TRBD1 as D (5 bases). The CDR3 is made up of 13 amino acids. Deletions cut 3 bases from V and 12 bases from J, with 14 bases between. Germline CDR1 reads KGHSH; CDR2 reads LQKENI. The DNA for the CDR3 is TGTGCCAGCTCACCGGAGTGGGCAGGGAAGCTGTTTTTT. Translating it yields CASSPEWAGKLFF.

To note about this clone: Other nucleotide sequences in the sample specify the same CDR3. V gene TRBV18 combines with J gene TRBJ2-2; no clear D. Trimming left V 1 base short and J 2 bases short, with 2 bases between. This CDR3 contains 13 residues. Germline assignment: CDR1 KGHSH and CDR2 LQKENI. The CDR3 coding sequence is TGTGCCAGCTCACCACGAAACACCGGGGAGCTGTTTTTT. It is translated as CASSPRNTGELFF. The complete variable domain, with remaining parts taken from reference TRBV18 and TRBJ2-2, reads NAGVMQNPRHLVRRRGQEARLRCSPMKGHSHVYWYRQLPEEGLKFMVYLQKENIIDESGMPKERFSAEFPKEGPSILRIQQVVRGDSAAYFCASSPRNTGELFFGEGSRLTVL.

V gene TRBV11-2 combines with J gene TRBJ1-4; D might be TRBD1 (5 bases). Trimming pared 5 bases from V and 3 bases from J, leaving 16 bases between. Germline assignment: CDR1 SGHAT and CDR2 FQNNGV. The CDR3 spans 16 residues. The CDR3 nucleotides are TGTGCCAGCAGCCCCGAGGGGTTTTCGGCTAATGAAAAACTGTTTTTT. This sequence encodes CASSPEGFSANEKLFF. Complete variable domain (other parts from reference TRBV11-2 and TRBJ1-4): EAGVAQSPRYKIIEKRQSVAFWCNPISGHATLYWYQQILGQGPKLLIQFQNNGVVDDSQLPKDRFSAERLKGVDSTLKIQPAKLEDSAVYLCASSPEGFSANEKLFFGSGTQLSVL.

This chain links TRBV7-8 with TRBJ2-1, with D maybe TRBD2 (7 bases). Trimming cost V 7 bases and J 4 bases, with 14 bases left between them. The CDR3 loop spans 14 amino acids. Germline CDR1 SGHVS, CDR2 FQNEAQ. The CDR3 region has the DNA TGTGCCAGCAACCGGGGGGCCCCTTACAATGAGCAGTTCTTC. Protein sequence: CASNRGAPYNEQFF. The entire variable domain, with the rest obtained from reference TRBV7-8 and TRBJ2-1, is as follows: GAGVSQSPRYKVAKRGQDVALRCDPISGHVSLFWYQQALGQGPEFLTYFQNEAQLDKSGLPSDRFFAERPEGSVSTLKIQRTQQEDSAVYLCASNRGAPYNEQFFGPGTRLTVL.

To note about this clone: The same CDR3 arises from other DNA sequences in this sample as well. J is TRBJ2-7 and V is TRBV15; 10 bases are shared with TRBD1. J gave up 0 bases and V 5 bases, and 1 base lay outside the gene matches. There are 14 residues in the CDR3. Looked up from germline, CDR1 is LNHNV and CDR2 is YYDKDF (reference sequence). The CDR3 region has the DNA TGTGCCACCAGCCGGGACAGGGGCTCCTACGAGCAGTACTTC. Protein: CATSRDRGSYEQYF.

This chain connects TRBV5-1 to TRBJ1-1, with D hard to call. The CDR3 is made up of 13 amino acids. V gave up 2 bases and J gave up 1 base, with 6 bases separating them. Germline V gives CDR1 SGHRS, CDR2 YFSETQ. CDR3 region: CASSFAKNTEAFF. In DNA, the CDR3 is TGCGCCAGCAGCTTTGCCAAGAACACTGAAGCTTTCTTT.

The CDR3 DNA follows: TGTGCCAGCAGTGAAGTACTAGCGGGAGTGGGGGGATTCCAAGAGACCCAGTACTTC. It specifies CASSEVLAGVGGFQETQYF. This chain uses TRBV2 with TRBJ2-5, with 11 bases lining up with TRBD2. Germline V gene data show CDR1 as SNHLY and CDR2 as FYNNEI. This CDR3 has 19 amino acids. V trimming: 1 base; J trimming: 1 base; junction bases outside the gene matches: 11.

The sample holds a few counts of this clone. This sequence joins TRBV7-9 and TRBJ2-1, with TRBD1 matching over 8 bases. J lost 9 bases, V lost 5 bases, and 12 bases had no gene match. The CDR3 is 15 amino acids. CDR1 is SEHNR and CDR2 is FQNEAQ in the germline V gene (reference sequence). Here the CDR3 DNA reads TGTGCCAGCAGCCGGACAGGGAACGGGCGGCCTGAGCAGTTCTTC. This translates into CASSRTGNGRPEQFF.

This sequence joins TRBV29-1 and TRBJ1-2; D remains ambiguous. Trimming cost V 1 base and J 8 bases, with 14 bases left between them. Germline loops: CDR1 SQVTM, CDR2 ANQGSEA. This CDR3 is 13 amino acids long. The CDR3 nucleotides are TGCAGCGTTGAAGGCGAGGAGGCGGGAGGCTACACCTTC. Protein product: CSVEGEEAGGYTF. Drawing the rest from reference TRBV29-1 and TRBJ1-2, the complete variable domain is SAVISQKPSRDICQRGTSLTIQCQVDSQVTMMFWYRQQPGQSLTLIATANQGSEATYESGFVIDKFPISRPNLTFSTLTVSNMSPEDSSIYLCSVEGEEAGGYTFGSGTRLTVV.

The chain employs TRBV27 and TRBJ1-2; perhaps TRBD1 as D (6 bases). The V and J ends lost 3 bases and 4 bases respectively, with 9 bases between them. The length of the CDR3 is 13 residues. Germline V gene sequence: CDR1 MNHEY, CDR2 SMNVEV (reference sequence). The DNA for the CDR3 is TGTGCCAGCAGTTTGGGGGGGGCCTATGGCTACACCTTC. This sequence encodes CASSLGGAYGYTF.

The chain couples TRBV29-1 to TRBJ2-1, with 8 bases identical to TRBD2. Germline V gene sequence: CDR1 SQVTM, CDR2 ANQGSEA. The junction had 20 bases not matched to a gene; V was cut back by 6 bases and J by 7 bases. This CDR3 comprises 17 residues. CDR3 protein: CSVSGLAGPTTQNEQFF. In DNA form, the CDR3 reads TGCAGCGTCTCGGGGCTAGCGGGCCCCACAACACAGAATGAGCAGTTCTTC.

The genes are TRBV29-1 and TRBJ2-7, with a possible D match to TRBD1 (6 bases). Trimming took 7 bases from V and 3 from J, leaving 10 bases between them. The CDR3 contains 11 residues. Germline V gene data show CDR1 as SQVTM and CDR2 as ANQGSEA. This CDR3 reads CSAQTGYEQYF. The CDR3 nucleotides read TGCAGCGCTCAGACAGGCTACGAGCAGTACTTC.

The chain couples TRBV27 to TRBJ1-1; 9 bases match TRBD1. V dropped 5 bases and J dropped 4; count of bases not matched to a gene: 5. This CDR3 region has 14 residues. The germline gives CDR1 MNHEY, CDR2 SMNVEV (reference sequence). The DNA for the CDR3 is TGTGCCAGCAGTAGACAGGGGGGGGGCACTGAAGCTTTCTTT. Protein product: CASSRQGGGTEAFF.

The rearrangement uses TRBV4-3 and TRBJ2-3; 10 bases fit TRBD1. This CDR3 is built from 16 residues. The ends lost 1 base at V and 1 base at J; junction bases unmatched: 2. Germline assignment: CDR1 LGHNA and CDR2 YSLEER. The CDR3 DNA sequence: TGCGCCAGCAGCCAAGGACAGGGGGCTGGCACAGATACGCAGTATTTT. This translates into CASSQGQGAGTDTQYF.

The CDR3: CASSPTGSNTEAFF. CDR3 nucleotide sequence: TGTGCCAGTAGTCCGACAGGGTCGAACACTGAAGCTTTCTTT. The V and J genes are TRBV19 and TRBJ1-1; TRBD1 matches 7 bases. The CDR3 has 14 amino acids. CDR1 and CDR2 from the germline V gene are LNHDA and SQIVND (reference sequence). The J segment lost 1 base and the V segment lost 5 bases, leaving 4 bases of the junction unmatched.

Details on this clone: Germline and junction disagree at one end, which may indicate a read error. J is TRBJ2-1 and V is TRBV2, with TRBD1 identical over 10 bases. CDR3 length equals 14 residues. CDR1 is SNHLY, CDR2 FYNNEI, per germline. The CDR3 region is CASRDRGSFNEQFF. CDR3 sequence (DNA): TGTGCCAGTCGGGACAGGGGTTCCTTCAATGAGCAGTTCTTC.

The chain employs TRBV5-6 and TRBJ2-7; D ambiguous. This CDR3 has 14 amino acids. With 1 base removed from V and 3 bases from J, the gap between germline ends came to 11 bases. Germline lookup yields CDR1 SGHDT and CDR2 YYEEEE. CDR3 sequence (DNA): TGTGCCAGCAGCTTGTCCAACAGTCTCTACGAGCAGTACTTC. Translating gives CASSLSNSLYEQYF.

There are a few counts of this clone. This chain connects TRBV5-1 to TRBJ1-1, with 7 bases lining up with TRBD1. The V segment lost 2 bases and the J segment 6 bases; nucleotides outside the gene matches: 1. CDR1 SGHRS and CDR2 YFSETQ come from the germline V gene. There are 12 residues in the CDR3. This chain's CDR3 is CASSFDRAEAFF. In DNA form, the CDR3 reads TGCGCCAGCAGCTTTGACAGGGCTGAAGCTTTCTTT.

The chain has TRBV14 and TRBJ1-2, with D unresolved. Germline CDR1 is SGHDN and CDR2 is FVKESK. V dropped 4 bases and J dropped 4 bases, with 4 bases sitting between them. This CDR3 has 11 residues. CDR3 DNA sequence: TGTGCCAGCAGCCCCGGCTATGGCTACACCTTC. Translation: CASSPGYGYTF.

This clone was observed a handful of times. The chain carries TRBV10-3 and TRBJ2-7; no firm D call. Germline-derived CDR1 and CDR2 are ENHRY and SYGVKD. The V gene lost 3 bases and the J gene lost 3 bases, with 9 bases spanning the gap. This CDR3 has 13 residues. CDR3 residues: CAISESNLYEQYF. The CDR3, as DNA: TGTGCCATCAGTGAAAGCAATCTCTACGAGCAGTACTTC.

This clone came up once. This chain connects TRBV10-1 to TRBJ2-5, with a possible D match to TRBD1 (6 bases). This CDR3 contains 15 residues. V was pared by 2 bases and J by 5 bases, with 15 bases between. Germline assignment: CDR1 WNHNN and CDR2 SYGVQD (reference sequence). This CDR3 is CASSELRTAEETQYF. CDR3 bases: TGCGCCAGCAGTGAGCTCCGGACAGCCGAGGAGACCCAGTACTTC.

This clone was seen just once. V is TRBV29-1 and J is TRBJ2-2; D unresolved. V lost 5 bases to trimming and J lost 11 bases, with 9 bases between them. Germline loops: CDR1 SQVTM, CDR2 ANQGSEA. CDR3 size: 10 residues. CDR3 loop: CSVWVGELFF. The DNA of the CDR3 is TGCAGCGTTTGGGTTGGCGAGCTGTTTTTT.

The sample holds a few counts of this clone. One end of the junction is discordant with germline, which a read error may explain. The chain combines TRBV12-5 with TRBJ2-7; D is perhaps TRBD1 (5 bases). CDR1 is LGHNT and CDR2 is FRNRAP in the germline V gene. This CDR3 contains 12 residues. The CDR3 loop reads CASGASQGLPNF. The CDR3, as DNA: TGTGCTAGTGGTGCCTCCCAGGGCCTACCCAACTTC.

The chain is built from TRBV20-1 and TRBJ2-1; D call uncertain. This CDR3 comprises 11 residues. Germline values: CDR1 DFQATT, CDR2 SNEGSKA (reference sequence). The germline V and J ends were trimmed by 3 bases and 7 bases, with 7 bases remaining between them. CDR3 bases: TGCAGTGCTAGTTCGGATAATGAGCAGTTCTTC. Its translation: CSASSDNEQFF.

The chain combines TRBV7-9 with TRBJ1-1, with D hard to call. V was clipped by 2 bases and J by 2 bases, with 9 bases between them. This CDR3 has 14 amino acids. CDR1 and CDR2 from the germline V gene are SEHNR and FQNEAQ (reference sequence). The CDR3 loop is CASSLTGSNTEAFF. CDR3 bases: TGTGCCAGCAGCTTAACCGGGTCCAACACTGAAGCTTTCTTT.

The V and J genes are TRBV19 and TRBJ2-2, with no clear D. This CDR3 is 12 amino acids long. With 6 bases removed from V and 7 bases from J, the gap between germline ends came to 9 bases. Germline CDR1 is LNHDA and CDR2 is SQIVND (reference sequence). This CDR3 reads CASRLSGGELFF. In nucleotides, the CDR3 is TGTGCCAGTAGGTTATCTGGCGGGGAGCTGTTTTTT.

The chain links TRBV4-1 to TRBJ1-2; D is unresolved. Germline values: CDR1 MGHRA, CDR2 YSYEKL. The CDR3 is 14 residues long. Trimming shortened V by 0 bases and J by 6 bases, and 11 bases separated the two germline ends. The CDR3 protein is CASSQDSGLDGYTF. The DNA for the CDR3 is TGCGCCAGCAGCCAAGACAGCGGGTTGGATGGCTACACCTTC.

This chain uses TRBV5-1 with TRBJ2-5, with 7 bases matching TRBD1. The CDR3 runs to 14 residues. Germline V gene data show CDR1 as SGHRS and CDR2 as YFSETQ. Trimming removed 2 bases from V and 1 base from J; junction bases left unmatched: 2. The CDR3 DNA is TGCGCCAGCAGCTTACGGGACAGCCAAGAGACCCAGTACTTC. Its translation is CASSLRDSQETQYF. Combining the CDR3 with reference TRBV5-1 and TRBJ2-5 gives the whole variable domain KAGVTQTPRYLIKTRGQQVTLSCSPISGHRSVSWYQQTPGQGLQFLFEYFSETQRNKGNFPGRFSGRQFSNSRSEMNVSTLELGDSALYLCASSLRDSQETQYFGPGTRLLVL.